Following are 30 T cell receptor beta chains from one sample sequenced in a study of T cell responses to AZD1222 COVID-19 vaccine. Assay used: immunoSEQ multiplex PCR; TCRdb lists only in-frame clones, some missing. The sample consists of 130,000 to 150,000 clones, 75% to 85% of them appearing once. Material: peripheral blood, obtained on day 0 of MenACWY control vaccination. These receptors were obtained from an adult in good health.

The rearrangement joins TRBV4-1 to TRBJ1-5; D unclear. Germline CDR1 is MGHRA and CDR2 is YSYEKL. This CDR3 has 13 amino acids. V lost 1 base to trimming and J lost 5 bases, with 6 bases between them. The DNA of the CDR3 is TGCGCCAGCAGCCAAGCGGGATATCAGCCCCAGCATTTT. It translates to CASSQAGYQPQHF.

V usage is TRBV7-7 and J usage is TRBJ2-7; TRBD1 agrees at 8 bases. V gave up 5 bases and J gave up 7 bases; unmatched junction bases: 7. The CDR3 sequence is 13 residues long. In germline, CDR1 is SSHAT, CDR2 FNYEAQ (reference sequence). This chain's CDR3 is CASSQDRAGEQYF. The CDR3 DNA follows: TGTGCCAGCAGCCAGGACAGGGCGGGAGAGCAGTACTTC.

The chain carries TRBV7-2 and TRBJ1-1; D is perhaps TRBD1 (6 bases). Trimming pared 5 bases from V and 6 bases from J, leaving 19 bases between. This CDR3 comprises 15 residues. Germline-derived CDR1 and CDR2 are SGHTA and FQGNSA. The CDR3, as DNA: TGTGCCAGCAGCCCCGGGGGGGCGAATGATGCTGAAGCTTTCTTT. Translation: CASSPGGANDAEAFF.

The CDR3 sequence: CSVETGQGNTGELFF. In DNA, the CDR3 is TGCAGCGTTGAAACCGGACAGGGGAACACCGGGGAGCTGTTTTTT. The rearrangement joins TRBV29-1 to TRBJ2-2, with 8 bases that match TRBD1. CDR3 size: 15 residues. After removal of 2 bases from V and 1 base from J, the junction contained 3 bases not matched to a gene. The germline V gene encodes CDR1 SQVTM and CDR2 ANQGSEA.

The chain recombines TRBV6-5 with TRBJ1-1; D not certain. V was trimmed by 0 bases and J by 7 bases, leaving 15 bases between them. The CDR3 extends over 15 amino acids. The germline V gene has CDR1 MNHEY and CDR2 SVGAGI. CDR3 nucleotides: TGTGCCAGCAGTTACTCACGGCCAGGTACGGATGAAGCTTTCTTT. Protein: CASSYSRPGTDEAFF.

This chain links TRBV7-8 with TRBJ1-5, with TRBD1 identical over 8 bases. The length of the CDR3 is 15 residues. Germline values: CDR1 SGHVS, CDR2 FQNEAQ. V dropped 3 bases and J dropped 6; count of bases not matched to a gene: 7. The CDR3: CASSFKTGEGQPQHF. The CDR3 DNA reads as TGTGCCAGCAGCTTTAAGACAGGGGAGGGTCAGCCCCAGCATTTT.

This clone was seen a few times. The chain uses TRBV5-1 and TRBJ2-5, with a tentative D call TRBD2 (6 bases). Germline lookup yields CDR1 SGHRS and CDR2 YFSETQ. Trimming took off 4 bases at V and 2 bases at J, with 9 bases between the two ends. This CDR3 contains 13 residues. The CDR3 nucleotides read TGCGCCAGCAGCGCGGGATTTCAAGAGACCCAGTACTTC. The encoded protein is CASSAGFQETQYF.

The V call is TRBV27, the J call TRBJ2-3; D uncertain. The V end lost 8 bases, the J end lost 1 base, and 7 bases lay between the germline ends. Germline CDR1 MNHEY, CDR2 SMNVEV (reference sequence). The CDR3 is made up of 12 amino acids. This CDR3 reads CASRWGTDTQYF. The CDR3 DNA reads TGTGCCAGCCGGTGGGGCACAGATACGCAGTATTTT.

The CDR3 region is CASSEGFNEQYF. The CDR3 region has the DNA TGTGCCAGCAGTGAGGGGTTTAACGAGCAGTACTTC. The gene calls are TRBV12-3 or TRBV12-4 and TRBJ2-7; D may correspond to TRBD1 or TRBD2 (5 bases each). This CDR3 has 12 residues. The V end was cut by 5 bases, the J end by 5 bases, with 10 bases between.

The rearrangement links TRBV3-1 (or the pseudogene TRBV3-2) to TRBJ2-7; D remains unclear. V lost 1 base, J lost 6 bases, and 4 bases lay in between. This CDR3 spans 11 amino acids. Germline V gene data show CDR1 as LGHDT and CDR2 as YNNKEL (reference sequence). The CDR3 DNA sequence: TGTGCCAGCAGCCAAGTCGGCGAGCAGTACTTC. Protein product: CASSQVGEQYF.

The chain has TRBV27 and TRBJ1-6; D gene ambiguous. With 5 bases removed from V and 4 bases from J, the gap between germline ends came to 9 bases. This CDR3 is 14 amino acids long. Germline V CDR1 and CDR2: MNHEY, SMNVEV (reference sequence). The CDR3 region has the DNA TGTGCCAGCAGTAAGGAACTGTATAATTCACCCCTCCACTTT. Translated, it gives CASSKELYNSPLHF.

This clone was counted many times. In the same sample, other DNA sequences code for this CDR3. The chain uses TRBV19 and TRBJ2-2, with D perhaps matching TRBD1 or TRBD2 (5 bases each). Trimming took 5 bases from V and 5 from J, leaving 9 bases between them. The germline gives CDR1 LNHDA, CDR2 SQIVND (reference sequence). The CDR3 is made up of 13 amino acids. In DNA, the CDR3 is TGTGCCAGTAGTGGGACGGGGACCGGGGAGCTGTTTTTT. Translation gives CASSGTGTGELFF.

This chain joins TRBV30 and TRBJ2-7, with a possible D match to TRBD1 (6 bases). This CDR3 spans 11 amino acids. V was trimmed by 5 bases and J by 7 bases, leaving 12 bases between them. In germline, CDR1 is GTSNPN, CDR2 SVGIG (reference sequence). In DNA, the CDR3 is TGTGCCTGGGCTACAGGGCGGGAGCAGTACGTC. This encodes CAWATGREQYV.

CDR3 residues: CASAATGSNSNQPQHF. In DNA, the CDR3 is TGTGCCAGCGCCGCAACAGGTTCAAATAGCAATCAGCCCCAGCATTTT. The chain combines TRBV18 with TRBJ1-5; a weak D match, TRBD1 (5 bases). This CDR3 comprises 16 residues. Per the germline V gene, CDR1 is KGHSH and CDR2 is LQKENI. Trimming took off 8 bases at V and 0 bases at J, with 17 bases between the two ends. The complete variable domain, with remaining parts taken from reference TRBV18 and TRBJ1-5, reads NAGVMQNPRHLVRRRGQEARLRCSPMKGHSHVYWYRQLPEEGLKFMVYLQKENIIDESGMPKERFSAEFPKEGPSILRIQQVVRGDSAAYFCASAATGSNSNQPQHFGDGTRLSIL.

This sequence joins TRBV5-4 and TRBJ2-5; the match to TRBD2 covers 11 bases. V gave up 3 bases and J gave up 3 bases; unmatched junction bases: 10. The CDR3 is made up of 17 amino acids. Germline V gene data show CDR1 as SGHNT and CDR2 as YYREEE (reference sequence). CDR3 in amino acids: CASSSMTSGESKETQYF. As DNA, the CDR3 is TGTGCCAGCAGCTCCATGACTAGCGGGGAGAGCAAAGAGACCCAGTACTTC. The full variable domain, in which reference TRBV5-4 and TRBJ2-5 provide the parts outside the CDR3, is ETGVTQSPTHLIKTRGQQVTLRCSSQSGHNTVSWYQQALGQGPQFIFQYYREEENGRGNFPPRFSGLQFPNYSSELNVNALELDDSALYLCASSSMTSGESKETQYFGPGTRLLVL.

This sequence joins TRBV19 and TRBJ2-2; D is possibly TRBD1 (6 bases). V was cut by 5 bases and J by 6 bases, with 16 bases left in between. The CDR3 covers 15 residues. Germline CDR1 and CDR2: LNHDA and SQIVND (reference sequence). CDR3 DNA sequence: TGTGCCAGTAGTTCTGGACAGAAAGGGGCCGGGGAGCTGTTTTTT. Translating gives CASSSGQKGAGELFF.

This chain uses TRBV19 with TRBJ2-7, with TRBD2 identical over 7 bases. J gave up 3 bases and V 10 bases, and 9 bases lay outside the gene matches. The CDR3 is 13 residues long. Per the germline V gene, CDR1 is LNHDA and CDR2 is SQIVND (reference sequence). Written as DNA, the CDR3 is TGTGCCACCAGGAGGGAGGGGAGCTACGAGCAGTACTTC. Protein product: CATRREGSYEQYF.

The CDR3 DNA is TGTGCCAGCAGCCTCGGGTGGGGGAACACTGAAGCTTTCTTT. Protein: CASSLGWGNTEAFF. The chain has TRBV7-9 and TRBJ1-1; unclear D gene. Germline CDR1 reads SEHNR; CDR2 reads FQNEAQ (reference sequence). V gave up 5 bases and J gave up 1 base, with 11 bases separating them. The CDR3 runs to 14 residues.

The V and J genes are TRBV6-2 or TRBV6-3 and TRBJ1-2; D unresolved. V lost 2 bases and J 6 bases, leaving 10 bases between the germline ends. The germline CDR1 and CDR2 sequences are MNHEY and SVGEGT. CDR3 length: 13 amino acids. CDR3 DNA: TGTGCCAGCAGTTACGTCAGTACGGATGGCTACACCTTC. Translation: CASSYVSTDGYTF.

There are a few counts of this clone. This chain links TRBV9 with TRBJ2-6; no clear D gene. Germline CDR1 reads SGDLS; CDR2 reads YYNGEE. The CDR3 sequence is 13 residues long. Between the trimmed V and J ends, which lost 2 bases and 4 bases, there was a span of 4 bases. The CDR3 DNA sequence: TGTGCCAGCAGCGTTCAGGGGGCCAACGTCCTGACTTTC. Protein product: CASSVQGANVLTF.

Details on this clone: A junction boundary mismatches the germline segment, possibly from a read error. The CDR3 region has the DNA TGTGCCAGCACCACGGACGGACAACTCTATTTT. Protein: CASTTDGQLYF. The V call is TRBV3-1 (or the pseudogene TRBV3-2), the J call TRBJ1-6, with TRBD1 as a possible D gene (5 bases). The CDR3 loop spans 11 amino acids. Germline V gene data show CDR1 as LGHDT and CDR2 as YNNKEL (reference sequence).

This chain connects TRBV14 to TRBJ1-6, with D perhaps matching TRBD1 (5 bases). Trimming stripped 4 bases from V and 7 bases from J, with 14 bases between. The CDR3 totals 15 residues. Germline-derived CDR1 and CDR2 are SGHDN and FVKESK. The CDR3 nucleotides read TGTGCCAGCAGCCCTACTCAGGGTAGGAATTCACCCCTCCACTTT. It translates to CASSPTQGRNSPLHF.

V usage is TRBV7-2 and J usage is TRBJ2-1; D is uncertain. The germline V gene encodes CDR1 SGHTA and CDR2 FQGNSA. The CDR3 consists of 14 residues. V was trimmed by 2 bases and J by 1 base, leaving 6 bases between them. The DNA of the CDR3 is TGTGCCAGCAGCTTATACGGGTCCTACAATGAGCAGTTCTTC. It translates to CASSLYGSYNEQFF.

This chain links TRBV5-4 with TRBJ2-5, with TRBD1 matching over 9 bases. Unmatched junction bases numbered 12, after V lost 5 bases and J lost 4 bases. Germline V gene lookup returns CDR1 SGHNT and CDR2 YYREEE (reference sequence). CDR3 length: 16 residues. CDR3 in DNA: TGTGCCAGCAGTCGAAATGGACAGGGGACTACAGAGACCCAGTACTTC. It translates to CASSRNGQGTTETQYF.

The chain uses TRBV6-5 and TRBJ1-2, with D maybe TRBD1 (6 bases). The CDR3 sequence is 15 residues long. V lost 8 bases and J lost 4, with 20 bases in between. The germline V gene has CDR1 MNHEY and CDR2 SVGAGI. The CDR3 bases are TGTGCCAGCCTCCCGGACAGCCTGCCCACCTATGGCTACACCTTC. Protein: CASLPDSLPTYGYTF.

The rearrangement links TRBV7-2 to TRBJ1-5, with D hard to call. Trimming pared 4 bases from V and 0 bases from J, leaving 7 bases between. The CDR3 sequence is 14 residues long. CDR1 and CDR2 (germline): SGHTA, FQGNSA. The CDR3 loop is CASSYGLSNQPQHF. In DNA form, the CDR3 reads TGTGCCAGCAGCTACGGGCTTAGCAATCAGCCCCAGCATTTT.

As for this clone: With a much larger clone just one base away, this may be a read error. The chain combines TRBV9 with TRBJ2-7; D may match TRBD1 or TRBD2 (6 bases each). This CDR3 contains 12 residues. Trimming cost V 4 bases and J 4 bases, with 9 bases left between them. Germline loops: CDR1 SGDLS, CDR2 YYNGEE. Here the CDR3 reads CASSLGGYEQYF. Written as DNA, the CDR3 is TGTGCCAGCAGCCTAGGGGGGTACGAGCAGTACTTC.

The chain is built from TRBV7-8 and TRBJ1-1; D perhaps matches TRBD1 (6 bases). CDR3 length: 15 amino acids. The germline CDR1 and CDR2 sequences are SGHVS and FQNEAQ. Trimming left V 3 bases short and J 4 bases short, with 15 bases between. This CDR3 is CASSFGGLGITEAFF. Here the CDR3 DNA reads TGTGCCAGCAGCTTCGGGGGGCTGGGGATCACTGAAGCTTTCTTT.

The genes are TRBV19 and TRBJ1-6; tentative D call: TRBD1 (6 bases). The germline V and J ends were trimmed by 1 base and 9 bases, with 13 bases remaining between them. Germline lookup yields CDR1 LNHDA and CDR2 SQIVND (reference sequence). This CDR3 is 15 amino acids long. DNA for the CDR3: TGTGCCAGTAGTATAGTGACAGGTTCCGGTTCACCCCTCCACTTT. Amino acid sequence: CASSIVTGSGSPLHF.

The rearrangement uses TRBV19 and TRBJ1-1, with TRBD1 matching 8 bases. There are 14 residues in the CDR3. Germline CDR1 is LNHDA and CDR2 is SQIVND (reference sequence). V shed 8 bases and J 3 bases; nucleotides not matched to a gene: 8. CDR3 residues: CASVRQGKDTEAFF. The CDR3 DNA reads TGTGCCAGTGTTAGACAGGGGAAGGACACTGAAGCTTTCTTT.